The T cell receptor beta chain described here comes from a study of blood T cell repertoires in COVID-19. Looking at the study overall: Sources were T cells, B-cell-depleted T cells, or PBMCs; the material itself was cDNA or gDNA.

Authors' data handling: Amplification of reference gene primers provided the estimated nucleated cell counts. Libraries were prepared by immunoSEQ multiplex PCR; TCRdb keeps only in-frame clonotypes and omits some of them. That table supplies the V and J calls and clone size; D and trimming were determined from the DNA. The sample lists 390,000 or so clones; around nine tenths were seen once. After removal of 3 bases from V and 6 bases from J, the junction contained 4 bases not matched to a gene. Germline V gene sequence: CDR1 SGHRS, CDR2 YFSETQ. The CDR3 extends over 16 amino acids. Clinical history reported by participants formed the basis on which cohorts were assigned.

The V call is TRBV5-1, the J call TRBJ2-2; 14 nucleotides agree with TRBD2. Source material: PBMCs or T cells enriched from blood (not recorded which). The TCR originated in a woman aged 50 to 60 who had recovered from COVID-19. CDR3 DNA: TGCGCCAGCAGCTCCCCGACTAGCGGGGGGGCCGGGGAGCTGTTTTTT. It translates to CASSSPTSGGAGELFF.